This T cell receptor (beta chain) is from a study of OX40 agonist ivuxolimab in advanced cancers. TCRdb's copy holds only in-frame clones and misses some; the assay was immunoSEQ multiplex PCR. The data contain tens of thousands of clones, around 80% of them singletons. Peripheral blood came from all dose cohorts at three timepoints. This specimen consisted of CD4+ or CD8+ T cells sorted from blood, obtained in a trial of the OX40 agonist ivuxolimab. The clonotype originates from an adult with an advanced solid tumor such as melanoma, head and neck, liver or kidney cancer.

CDR3 amino acids: CASSLAFDWDRESDTQYF. CDR3 nucleotides: TGTGCCAGCAGCTTAGCGTTCGACTGGGACAGGGAGTCGGATACGCAGTATTTT. The V gene is TRBV11-2, the J gene TRBJ2-3, with 9 bases aligning to TRBD1. J gave up 6 bases and V 1 base, and 14 bases lay outside the gene matches. The CDR3 runs 18 residues. Germline loops: CDR1 SGHAT, CDR2 FQNNGV.